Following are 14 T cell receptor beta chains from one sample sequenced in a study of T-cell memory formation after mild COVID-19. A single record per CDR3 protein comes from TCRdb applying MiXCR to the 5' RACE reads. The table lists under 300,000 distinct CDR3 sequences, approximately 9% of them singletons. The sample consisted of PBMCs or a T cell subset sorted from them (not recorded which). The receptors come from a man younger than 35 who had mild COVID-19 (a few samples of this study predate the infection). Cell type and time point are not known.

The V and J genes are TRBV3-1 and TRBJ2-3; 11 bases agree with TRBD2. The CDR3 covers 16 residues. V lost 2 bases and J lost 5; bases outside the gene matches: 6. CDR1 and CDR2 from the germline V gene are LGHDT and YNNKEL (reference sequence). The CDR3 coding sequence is TGTGCCAGCAGCCAACCTAGCGGGGGGTCGGTAGATACGCAGTATTTT. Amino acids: CASSQPSGGSVDTQYF.

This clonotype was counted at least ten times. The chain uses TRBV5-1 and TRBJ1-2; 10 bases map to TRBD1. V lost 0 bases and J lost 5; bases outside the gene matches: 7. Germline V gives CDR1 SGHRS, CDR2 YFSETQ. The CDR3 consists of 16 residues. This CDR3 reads CASSLVETGGEYGYTF. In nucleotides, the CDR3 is TGCGCCAGCAGCTTGGTAGAGACAGGGGGCGAGTATGGCTACACCTTC.

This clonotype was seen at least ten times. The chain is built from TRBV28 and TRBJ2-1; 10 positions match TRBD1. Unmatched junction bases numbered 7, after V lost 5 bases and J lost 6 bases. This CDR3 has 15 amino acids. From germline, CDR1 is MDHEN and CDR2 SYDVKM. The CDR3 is CASSPGTGDANEQFF. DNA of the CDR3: TGTGCCAGCAGTCCCGGGACAGGGGACGCCAATGAGCAGTTCTTC.

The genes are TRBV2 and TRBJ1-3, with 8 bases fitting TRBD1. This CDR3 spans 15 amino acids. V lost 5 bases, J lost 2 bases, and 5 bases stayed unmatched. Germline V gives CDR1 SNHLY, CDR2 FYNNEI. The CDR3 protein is CASSTDRVPGNTIYF. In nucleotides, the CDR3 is TGTGCCAGCAGTACGGACAGGGTCCCTGGAAACACCATATATTTT.

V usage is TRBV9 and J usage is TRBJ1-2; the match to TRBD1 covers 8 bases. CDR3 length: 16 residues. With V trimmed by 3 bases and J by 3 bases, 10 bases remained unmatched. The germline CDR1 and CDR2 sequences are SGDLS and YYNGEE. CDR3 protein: CASSEPTGQGDYGYTF. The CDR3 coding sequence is TGTGCCAGCAGCGAGCCCACAGGACAGGGCGACTATGGCTACACCTTC.

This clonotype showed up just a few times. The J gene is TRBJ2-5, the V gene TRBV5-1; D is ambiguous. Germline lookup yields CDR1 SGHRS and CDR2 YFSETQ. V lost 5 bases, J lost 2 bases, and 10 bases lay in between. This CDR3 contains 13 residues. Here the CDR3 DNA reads TGCGCCAGCAGTGGGGAAACGCAAGAGACCCAGTACTTC. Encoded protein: CASSGETQETQYF.

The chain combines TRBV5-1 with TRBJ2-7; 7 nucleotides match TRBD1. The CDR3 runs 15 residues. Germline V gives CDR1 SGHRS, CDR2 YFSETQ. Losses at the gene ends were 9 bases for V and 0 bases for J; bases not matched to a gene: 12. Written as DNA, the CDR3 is TGCGCCAAAAACTCCGGGACAGACCGCTCCTACGAGCAGTACGTC. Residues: CAKNSGTDRSYEQYV.

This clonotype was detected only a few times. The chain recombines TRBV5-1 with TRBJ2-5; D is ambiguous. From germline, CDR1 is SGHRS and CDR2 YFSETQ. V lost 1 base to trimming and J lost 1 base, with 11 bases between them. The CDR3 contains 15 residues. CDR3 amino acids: CASSLSSPGQETQYF. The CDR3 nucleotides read TGCGCCAGCAGCTTGTCGTCCCCGGGCCAAGAGACCCAGTACTTC.

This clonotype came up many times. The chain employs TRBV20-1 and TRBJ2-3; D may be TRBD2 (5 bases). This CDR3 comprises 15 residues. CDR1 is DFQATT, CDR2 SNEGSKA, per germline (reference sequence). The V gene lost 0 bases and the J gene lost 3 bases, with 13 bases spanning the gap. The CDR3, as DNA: TGCAGTGCTAGAGAGCGGGCTGAGTGGACAGATACGCAGTATTTT. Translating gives CSARERAEWTDTQYF.

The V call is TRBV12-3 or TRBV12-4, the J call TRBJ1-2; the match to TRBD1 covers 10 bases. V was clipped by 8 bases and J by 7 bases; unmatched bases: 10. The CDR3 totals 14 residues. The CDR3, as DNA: TGTGCCAGCTACATATCGGGACAGGGGAGTGGCTACACCTTC. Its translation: CASYISGQGSGYTF.

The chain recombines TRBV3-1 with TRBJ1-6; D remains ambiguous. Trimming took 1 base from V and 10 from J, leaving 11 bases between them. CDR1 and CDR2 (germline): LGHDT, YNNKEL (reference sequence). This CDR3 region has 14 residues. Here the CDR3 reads CASSQVGWESPLHF. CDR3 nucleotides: TGTGCCAGCAGCCAAGTGGGCTGGGAATCACCCCTCCACTTT.

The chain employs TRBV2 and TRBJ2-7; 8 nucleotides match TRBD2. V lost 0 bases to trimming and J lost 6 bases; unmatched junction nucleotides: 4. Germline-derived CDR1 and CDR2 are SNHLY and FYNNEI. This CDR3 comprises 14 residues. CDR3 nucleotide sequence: TGTGCCAGCAGTGAAGCGCGGACTAGCCGCGAGCAGTACGTC. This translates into CASSEARTSREQYV.

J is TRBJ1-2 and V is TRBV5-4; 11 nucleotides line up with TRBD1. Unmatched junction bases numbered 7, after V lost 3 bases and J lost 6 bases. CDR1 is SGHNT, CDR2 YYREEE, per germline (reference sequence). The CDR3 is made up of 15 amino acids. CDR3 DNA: TGTGCCAGCAGCTCGGGACAGGGGGGTTTAGATGGCTACACCTTC. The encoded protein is CASSSGQGGLDGYTF.

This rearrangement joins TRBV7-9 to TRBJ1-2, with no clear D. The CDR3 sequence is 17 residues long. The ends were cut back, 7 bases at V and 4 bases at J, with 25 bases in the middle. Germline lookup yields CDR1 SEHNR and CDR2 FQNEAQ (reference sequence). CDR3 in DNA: TGTGCCAGCATCGCCTCTTCCTCGGACGACGCCACCTATGGCTACACCTTC. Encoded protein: CASIASSSDDATYGYTF.